The 9 T cell receptor beta chains in this list originate from one sample, sequenced in a study of T cells in Graves' hyperthyroidism and ophthalmopathy. TCR beta CDR3 region amplification was performed from RNA transcripts. HTBI primers were the set used in a first-round RT-PCR of the TCR CDR3. TCRdb independently ran MiXCR on the multiplex PCR reads; one entry per CDR3 protein. The table records fewer than 850,000 distinct CDR3 sequences, around 15% of them present only once. The sequenced material came from blood. The source is a man aged 50 to 60 with Graves' hyperthyroidism.

This chain uses TRBV28 with TRBJ2-2; 9 positions agree with TRBD1. This CDR3 comprises 14 residues. CDR1 is MDHEN and CDR2 is SYDVKM in the germline V gene. V was pared by 5 bases and J by 7 bases, with 5 bases of the junction left unmatched. CDR3 nucleotides: TGTGCCAGCAGTGGACAGGGGTCGGTCGGGGAGCTGTTTTTT. Protein product: CASSGQGSVGELFF.

In this sample, this clonotype turned up many times. The gene calls are TRBV11-2 and TRBJ1-1; 9 bases agree with TRBD1. The CDR3 totals 16 residues. V gave up 1 base and J gave up 3 bases; unmatched junction bases: 6. The germline gives CDR1 SGHAT, CDR2 FQNNGV. The CDR3 bases are TGTGCCAGCAGCTTAGGCGGGGACAGGGTGTACACTGAAGCTTTCTTT. Translated: CASSLGGDRVYTEAFF. Supplemented by reference TRBV11-2 and TRBJ1-1, the full variable domain reads EAGVAQSPRYKIIEKRQSVAFWCNPISGHATLYWYQQILGQGPKLLIQFQNNGVVDDSQLPKDRFSAERLKGVDSTLKIQPAKLEDSAVYLCASSLGGDRVYTEAFFGQGTRLTVV.

V usage is TRBV27 and J usage is TRBJ1-1, with a possible D match to TRBD1 (5 bases). The CDR3 has 14 residues. Trimming took 3 bases from V and 4 from J, leaving 12 bases between them. CDR1 and CDR2 (germline): MNHEY, SMNVEV (reference sequence). The CDR3 DNA is TGTGCCAGCAGTTTGCGGGGCGAGGGCACTGAAGCTTTCTTT. Protein sequence: CASSLRGEGTEAFF.

V gene TRBV5-1 combines with J gene TRBJ2-7; D ambiguous. Germline CDR1 SGHRS, CDR2 YFSETQ. The CDR3 is 14 amino acids. Trimming left V 2 bases short and J 0 bases short, with 9 bases between. The CDR3 is CASSFGRVSYEQYF. In DNA, the CDR3 is TGCGCCAGCAGCTTTGGCAGAGTCTCCTACGAGCAGTACTTC.

J is TRBJ2-1 and V is TRBV30; 7 nucleotides agree with TRBD2. Germline V lookup: CDR1 GTSNPN, CDR2 SVGIG (reference sequence). The J segment lost 9 bases and the V segment lost 4 bases, leaving 12 bases of the junction unmatched. The CDR3 has 14 residues. As DNA, the CDR3 is TGTGCCTGGACCCCCCCTAGCGGTGTTGGTGAGCAGTTCTTC. It codes for CAWTPPSGVGEQFF.

This clonotype was seen more than once but under ten times. The chain combines TRBV7-3 with TRBJ2-7; TRBD2 might be the D (6 bases). Deletions cut 6 bases from V and 4 bases from J, with 13 bases between. This CDR3 has 13 amino acids. CDR1 is SGHTA, CDR2 FQGTGA, per germline. CDR3 in amino acids: CASSSMGGYEQYF. In DNA form, the CDR3 reads TGTGCCAGCAGTTCCATGGGGGGATACGAGCAGTACTTC.

Ten or more counts support this clonotype. The chain employs TRBV2 and TRBJ1-2, with D hard to call. The CDR3 is made up of 12 amino acids. Germline-derived CDR1 and CDR2 are SNHLY and FYNNEI. With 0 bases removed from V and 7 bases from J, the gap between germline ends came to 6 bases. The CDR3 protein is CASSEALRGYTF. The CDR3 DNA reads as TGTGCCAGCAGTGAAGCGCTTCGTGGCTACACCTTC. The full variable domain, rest sourced from reference TRBV2 and TRBJ1-2, is EPEVTQTPSHQVTQMGQEVILRCVPISNHLYFYWYRQILGQKVEFLVSFYNNEISEKSEIFDDQFSVERPDGSNFTLKIRSTKLEDSAMYFCASSEALRGYTFGSGTRLTVV.

A remark on this clonotype: A much larger clone lies a single base off, so this may be a read error. The chain couples TRBV12-3 or TRBV12-4 to TRBJ1-1; no definite D call. The CDR3 is 14 residues long. The CDR3 bases are TGTGCCAGCGGTTTATGGACCGGCAAATCTGAAGCTTTCTTT. Its translation is CASGLWTGKSEAFF.

This clonotype was seen repeatedly, ten times or more. The chain carries TRBV2 and TRBJ2-2; D may correspond to TRBD1 or TRBD2 (5 bases each). Germline V gene lookup returns CDR1 SNHLY and CDR2 FYNNEI. This CDR3 region has 15 residues. Trimming removed 10 bases from V and 1 base from J, with 16 bases in between. The CDR3 coding sequence is TGTGCCACCTCTTCGGGGCGGAAGAACACCGGGGAGCTGTTTTTT. Its translation: CATSSGRKNTGELFF.